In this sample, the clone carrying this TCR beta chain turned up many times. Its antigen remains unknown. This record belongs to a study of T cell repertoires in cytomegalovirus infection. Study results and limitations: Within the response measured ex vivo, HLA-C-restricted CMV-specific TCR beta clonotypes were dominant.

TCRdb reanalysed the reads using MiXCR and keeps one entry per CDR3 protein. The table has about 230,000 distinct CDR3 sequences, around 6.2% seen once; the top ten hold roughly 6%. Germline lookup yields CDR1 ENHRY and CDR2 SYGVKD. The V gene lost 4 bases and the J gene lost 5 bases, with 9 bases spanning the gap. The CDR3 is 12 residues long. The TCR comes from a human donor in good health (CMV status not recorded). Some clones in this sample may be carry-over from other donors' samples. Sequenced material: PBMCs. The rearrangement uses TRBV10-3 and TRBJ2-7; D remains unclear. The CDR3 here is CAISAGEDEQYF. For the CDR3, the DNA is TGTGCCATCAGTGCGGGTGAGGACGAGCAGTACTTC.